The next 18 T cell receptor beta chains were all read from a single sample in a study of shared T cell receptors in the human thymus. The data were produced by immunoSEQ multiplex PCR, yet TCRdb's version contains in-frame clones alone and is incomplete. This table holds hundreds of thousands of clones, over 75% found once. In addition, the sample was reused for a study of human thymus T cells.

Source material: thymocytes. Receptors were obtained from a boy in the first two years of life with a congenital heart defect.

This clone is a singleton in its sample. The chain is built from TRBV4-3 and TRBJ2-5, with TRBD2 matching over 10 bases. The J call may be in error: the DNA end matches TRBJ2-7 better. This CDR3 is built from 15 residues. Germline CDR1 and CDR2: LGHNA and YSLEER. Here the CDR3 reads CASSLKAGGPDEQYF. DNA for the CDR3: TGCGCCAGCAGCCTAAAAGCGGGGGGGCCGGACGAGCAGTACTTC.

V and J are TRBV18 and TRBJ2-7; TRBD1 matches at 11 bases. The V gene end was trimmed by 2 bases and the J gene end by 5 bases; junction bases not matched to a gene: 8. The CDR3 extends over 16 amino acids. In germline, CDR1 is KGHSH, CDR2 LQKENI. The CDR3 protein is CASSPIRGQGADEQYF. The CDR3 DNA reads TGTGCCAGCTCACCAATAAGAGGACAGGGGGCCGACGAGCAGTACTTC.

The genes are TRBV9 and TRBJ2-7; 8 bases agree with TRBD1. The germline CDR1 and CDR2 sequences are SGDLS and YYNGEE. V lost 0 bases and J lost 4; bases outside the gene matches: 9. This CDR3 spans 16 amino acids. This CDR3 reads CASSVGGSRGRYEQYF. As DNA, the CDR3 is TGTGCCAGCAGCGTAGGCGGAAGCAGGGGGCGATACGAGCAGTACTTC.

This chain joins TRBV28 and TRBJ1-2; unclear D gene. In germline, CDR1 is MDHEN, CDR2 SYDVKM. The V end was cut by 4 bases, the J end by 8 bases, with 20 bases between. The CDR3 has 15 amino acids. Written as DNA, the CDR3 is TGTGCCAGCAGTTACTTCAGGACGGGCGGGGTGGGCTACACCTTC. Amino acid sequence: CASSYFRTGGVGYTF.

The chain links TRBV4-1 to TRBJ2-7; 14 positions match TRBD2. Germline V gene lookup returns CDR1 MGHRA and CDR2 YSYEKL. The J segment lost 6 bases and the V segment lost 1 base, leaving 5 bases of the junction unmatched. The CDR3 length is 16 residues. The CDR3: CASSQGLAGGPCEQYF. The CDR3, as DNA: TGCGCCAGCAGCCAAGGACTAGCGGGAGGGCCGTGCGAGCAGTACTTC.

This clone was seen once. V usage is TRBV5-1 and J usage is TRBJ1-1; the D gene is possibly TRBD1 (5 bases). The CDR3 sequence is 15 residues long. Germline V gives CDR1 SGHRS, CDR2 YFSETQ. The ends were cut back, 1 base at V and 5 bases at J, with 15 bases in the middle. In DNA, the CDR3 is TGCGCCAGCAGCTTGTACCCGGGGGGATGGACTGAAGCTTTCTTT. Encoded protein: CASSLYPGGWTEAFF.

The CDR3 sequence: CASSPRQGRPEAFF. The CDR3 coding sequence is TGTGCCAGCAGCCCCCGACAGGGGAGGCCTGAAGCTTTCTTT. The chain carries TRBV7-9 and TRBJ1-1, with TRBD1 matching 8 bases. V gave up 5 bases and J gave up 6 bases; unmatched junction bases: 8. CDR3 size: 14 residues. Germline V lookup: CDR1 SEHNR, CDR2 FQNEAQ (reference sequence). The full variable domain, in which reference TRBV7-9 and TRBJ1-1 provide the parts outside the CDR3, is DTGVSQNPRHKITKRGQNVTFRCDPISEHNRLYWYRQTLGQGPEFLTYFQNEAQLEKSRLLSDRFSAERPKGSFSTLEIQRTEQGDSAMYLCASSPRQGRPEAFFGQGTRLTVV.

This chain uses TRBV7-9 with TRBJ2-5, with TRBD2 matching over 10 bases. CDR1 is SEHNR, CDR2 FQNEAQ, per germline (reference sequence). The CDR3 is 16 residues long. V shed 2 bases, J shed 5 bases, and the junction held 8 bases outside the gene matches. Written as DNA, the CDR3 is TGTGCCAGCAGCTTAACCCAGCGGGAGGGCGGGGAGACCCAGTACTTC. Translated: CASSLTQREGGETQYF.

The chain has TRBV10-3 and TRBJ2-3, with 7 positions matching TRBD1. Losses at the gene ends were 7 bases for V and 4 bases for J; bases not matched to a gene: 11. CDR3 length equals 15 residues. The germline gives CDR1 ENHRY, CDR2 SYGVKD. This CDR3 reads CAITSDRDGADTQYF. DNA for the CDR3: TGTGCCATCACCTCCGACAGGGATGGGGCAGATACGCAGTATTTT.

This sequence joins TRBV4-1 and TRBJ2-7; 10 bases fit TRBD2. Germline V gene sequence: CDR1 MGHRA, CDR2 YSYEKL. The CDR3 runs 14 residues. With V trimmed by 1 base and J by 6 bases, 3 bases remained unmatched. The CDR3 DNA follows: TGCGCCAGCAGCCAAGGTAGCGGGGGGCCCGAGCAGTACTTC. As protein: CASSQGSGGPEQYF.

This chain uses TRBV2 with TRBJ2-2, with no clear D. With 1 base removed from V and 2 bases from J, the gap between germline ends came to 11 bases. From germline, CDR1 is SNHLY and CDR2 FYNNEI. There are 16 residues in the CDR3. The CDR3 DNA reads TGTGCCAGCAGTGAAGTAGAACCCCCTAACACCGGGGAGCTGTTTTTT. The encoded protein is CASSEVEPPNTGELFF.

This sequence joins TRBV15 and TRBJ2-7, with TRBD2 identical over 7 bases. The CDR3 is made up of 16 amino acids. V lost 5 bases, J lost 1 base, and 11 bases stayed unmatched. The germline gives CDR1 LNHNV, CDR2 YYDKDF (reference sequence). The CDR3 is CATSPKEERESYEQYF. The CDR3 nucleotides read TGTGCCACCAGCCCCAAAGAGGAGCGGGAATCCTACGAGCAGTACTTC. Based on the CDR3 plus reference TRBV15 and TRBJ2-7, the full variable domain is DAMVIQNPRYQVTQFGKPVTLSCSQTLNHNVMYWYQQKSSQAPKLLFHYYDKDFNNEADTPDNFQSRRPNTSFCFLDIRSPGLGDTAMYLCATSPKEERESYEQYFGPGTRLTVT.

This chain connects TRBV6-6 to TRBJ2-1; D might be TRBD1 (5 bases). The CDR3 covers 12 residues. Per germline, CDR1 MNHNY and CDR2 SVGAGI (reference sequence). V was shortened by 5 bases and J by 12 bases, with 14 bases between the two germline ends. CDR3 sequence: CASSARDRGQFF. Here the CDR3 DNA reads TGTGCCAGCAGTGCCCGCGATAGGGGGCAGTTCTTC.

V and J are TRBV6-1 and TRBJ2-3; maybe TRBD1 (5 bases). Germline V gene sequence: CDR1 MNHNS, CDR2 SASEGT. This CDR3 comprises 18 residues. Trimming left V 0 bases short and J 7 bases short, with 23 bases between. The CDR3 sequence is CASSEALQGRAGTHTQYF. The CDR3, as DNA: TGTGCCAGCAGTGAAGCGCTTCAGGGAAGAGCAGGAACTCATACGCAGTATTTT.

V gene TRBV10-2 combines with J gene TRBJ2-5; possibly TRBD2 for D (5 bases). Trimming shortened V by 0 bases and J by 0 bases, and 8 bases separated the two germline ends. Germline CDR1 and CDR2: WSHSY and SAAADI. The length of the CDR3 is 15 residues. In nucleotides, the CDR3 is TGCGCCAGCAGTGAGTCCGTAGCGTACCAAGAGACCCAGTACTTC. It is translated as CASSESVAYQETQYF.

The chain couples TRBV7-2 to TRBJ2-7; tentatively, D is TRBD2 (5 bases). The V end lost 1 base, the J end lost 3 bases, and 16 bases lay between the germline ends. The CDR3 is 16 residues long. CDR1 SGHTA and CDR2 FQGNSA come from the germline V gene. The CDR3 bases are TGTGCCAGCAGCTTAGGAGGGATGAAACCTTACTACGAGCAGTACTTC. Protein sequence: CASSLGGMKPYYEQYF.

The chain has TRBV6-6 and TRBJ1-5; D unresolved. V lost 0 bases and J 9 bases, leaving 9 bases between the germline ends. Germline CDR1 reads MNHNY; CDR2 reads SVGAGI (reference sequence). The CDR3 has 13 amino acids. The CDR3 spells CASSYSTKRPQHF. As DNA, the CDR3 is TGTGCCAGCAGTTACTCCACAAAACGGCCCCAGCATTTT.

The genes are TRBV4-1 and TRBJ1-2, with D perhaps TRBD1 (5 bases). Trimming took off 0 bases at V and 6 bases at J, with 14 bases between the two ends. From germline, CDR1 is MGHRA and CDR2 YSYEKL. The CDR3 extends over 15 amino acids. CDR3 in amino acids: CASSQERNGGDGYTF. The CDR3 nucleotides are TGCGCCAGCAGCCAAGAGAGAAATGGGGGGGATGGCTACACCTTC.